The rows below give T cell receptor beta chains drawn from one sample of a study of T cell responses to AZD1222 COVID-19 vaccine. The data were produced by immunoSEQ multiplex PCR, yet TCRdb's version contains in-frame clones alone and is incomplete. In the table there are tens of thousands of clones, just under 90% of which are singletons. The sample here was peripheral blood, taken on day 0 of AZD1222 vaccination. These receptors were obtained from an adult in good health. CDR3s include the opening cysteine and the closing phenylalanine or tryptophan. The D gene is left open where the match is weak. Only some rows state a clone size, as once, few, many or a class for expanded clones.

clone size,J gene,V gene,D gene,CDR3 DNA,CDR3 protein
-,TRBJ2-2,TRBV3-1/TRBV3-2,-,TGTGCCAGCAGCCAAGTGACTCGGGCGTCCTACACCGGGGAGCTGTTTTTT,CASSQVTRASYTGELFF
-,TRBJ1-1,TRBV7-2,-,TGTGCCAGCAGGGGAGGGGGTTACACTGAAGCTTTCTTT,CASRGGGYTEAFF
-,TRBJ1-5,TRBV6-5,-,TGTGCCAGCAGTTACACCCGGAATCAGCCCCAGCATTTT,CASSYTRNQPQHF
-,TRBJ1-1,TRBV6-5,-,TGTGCCAGCATGTACGGGGGGGCCGGGGTTGAAGCTTTCTTT,CASMYGGAGVEAFF
-,TRBJ2-7,TRBV28,-,TGTGCCAGCAGTCGAGCGGGATCTTCGAGGGGGGAGCAGTACTTC,CASSRAGSSRGEQYF
-,TRBJ1-6,TRBV6-5,TRBD1,TGTGCCAGCATTCTAGGACAGGGAGGATCACCCCTCCACTTT,CASILGQGGSPLHF
once,TRBJ2-5,TRBV19,-,TGTGGGAACAGGCAAGAGACCCAGTACTTC,CGNRQETQYF
once,TRBJ1-1,TRBV19,-,TGTGCCAGTACCATGGGGGCTCGAACTGAAGCTTTCTTT,CASTMGARTEAFF
-,TRBJ1-1,TRBV19,-,TGTGCCAGTACCCCAGATATGGACACTGAAGCTTTCTTT,CASTPDMDTEAFF
-,TRBJ1-4,TRBV25-1,-,TGTGCCAGCAGTGGCCCAATCCGGGTTGAAAAACTGTTTTTT,CASSGPIRVEKLFF
-,TRBJ2-1,TRBV11-2,TRBD2,TGTGCCAGCAGCACCACTGGACTAGCGGGGGGGAACAATGAGCAGTTCTTC,CASSTTGLAGGNNEQFF
-,TRBJ1-4,TRBV13,-,TGTGCCAGCAGCTCCCGGACGGGGTTTGCCGCTCCATTTAATGAAAAACTGTTTTTT,CASSSRTGFAAPFNEKLFF
-,TRBJ1-2,TRBV5-1,TRBD1,TGCGCCAGCAGCTCGGGACAGGGGGCTTGGGGCTACACCTTC,CASSSGQGAWGYTF
-,TRBJ1-2,TRBV5-1,TRBD1,TGCGCCAGCAGCCCGACAGGGGAAGGTGGCTACACCTTC,CASSPTGEGGYTF
-,TRBJ2-1,TRBV10-3,TRBD2,TGTGCCATCAGTGGTCAACTAGCGGGGATCAGCTCCTACAATGAGCAGTTCTTC,CAISGQLAGISSYNEQFF
-,TRBJ2-6,TRBV5-1,-,TGCGCCAGCAGCTTGGACCCTGTTTCGGGGGCCAACGTCCTGACTTTC,CASSLDPVSGANVLTF
-,TRBJ2-7,TRBV5-1,TRBD1,TGCGCCAGCGGGGGGACAGGACCCTACGAGCAGTACTTC,CASGGTGPYEQYF
-,TRBJ2-4,TRBV3-1/TRBV3-2,TRBD1,TGTGCCAGCAGCCAACCGGGACAGGGGGCCAAAAACATTCAGTACTTC,CASSQPGQGAKNIQYF
-,TRBJ2-2,TRBV7-9,TRBD2,TGTGCCAGCAGCTTAGTTCTAGCGGTTAACACCGGGGAGCTGTTTTTT,CASSLVLAVNTGELFF
-,TRBJ1-2,TRBV4-3,-,TGCGCCAGCAGCCAAGACGACAGGAACTATGGCTACACCTTC,CASSQDDRNYGYTF
-,TRBJ1-1,TRBV4-1,TRBD1,TGCGCCAGCAGCCAAGCCAGGACAGGGGTGAACACTGAAGCTTTCTTT,CASSQARTGVNTEAFF
few,TRBJ2-1,TRBV3-1/TRBV3-2,TRBD2,TGTGCCAGCAGCCAAGATGGGTGGGGGGGCTCCTACAATGAGCAGTTCTTC,CASSQDGWGGSYNEQFF
-,TRBJ1-6,TRBV18,-,TGTGCCAGCTCACCTGCGGGAGATTATAATTCACCCCTCCACTTT,CASSPAGDYNSPLHF
-,TRBJ1-2,TRBV12-3/TRBV12-4,-,TGTGCCAGCAGTTCAGGAATGGGCTACACCTTC,CASSSGMGYTF
-,TRBJ1-4,TRBV7-6,TRBD1,TGTGCCAGCAGCCTCAGGGGGGGCGAAGCTAATGAAAAACTGTTTTTT,CASSLRGGEANEKLFF
once,TRBJ1-2,TRBV2,-,TGTGCCAGTACCTTTTTTGGCCAAGCTAACTATGGCTACACCTTC,CASTFFGQANYGYTF
-,TRBJ1-4,TRBV28,TRBD1,TGTGCCAGCAGTATCCAGGGGGCCCTGAGGGAAAAACTGTTTTTT,CASSIQGALREKLFF
-,TRBJ2-2,TRBV29-1,-,TGCAGCGTTGAAGCAAAGACCGGGGAGCTGTTTTTT,CSVEAKTGELFF